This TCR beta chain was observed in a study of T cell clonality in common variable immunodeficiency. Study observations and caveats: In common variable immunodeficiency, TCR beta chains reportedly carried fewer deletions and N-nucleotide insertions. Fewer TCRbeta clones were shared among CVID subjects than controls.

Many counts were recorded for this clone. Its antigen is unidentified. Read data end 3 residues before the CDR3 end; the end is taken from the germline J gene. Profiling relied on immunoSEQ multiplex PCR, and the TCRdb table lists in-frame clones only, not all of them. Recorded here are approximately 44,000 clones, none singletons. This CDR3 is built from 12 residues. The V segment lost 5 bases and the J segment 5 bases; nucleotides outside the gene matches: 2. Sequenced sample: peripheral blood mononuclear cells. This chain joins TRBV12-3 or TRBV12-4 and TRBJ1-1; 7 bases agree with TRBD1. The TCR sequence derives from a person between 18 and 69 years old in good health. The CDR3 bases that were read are TGTGCCAGCAGTCCAGGGGGAACTGAA. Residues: CASSPGGTE. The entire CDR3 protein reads CASSPGGTEAFF.